These 26 T cell receptor beta chains were all obtained from the same sample, sequenced in a study of T cell responses to AZD1222 COVID-19 vaccine. TCRdb keeps only in-frame clones here, not all; method: immunoSEQ multiplex PCR. The sample consists of around 99,000 clones, just over 90% of them appearing once. Sequences were derived from peripheral blood, sampled 28 days after the second AZD1222 dose. Receptor source: an adult who received the AZD1222 COVID-19 vaccine.

The chain carries TRBV5-5 and TRBJ1-6, with D possibly matching TRBD1 (5 bases). The V end was cut by 2 bases, the J end by 1 base, with 13 bases between. The CDR3 covers 17 residues. Germline CDR1 reads SGHKS; CDR2 reads YYEKEE (reference sequence). In DNA, the CDR3 is TGTGCCAGCAGCTTTGCCAGGGATCGGTCCTATAATTCACCCCTCCACTTT. Translation gives CASSFARDRSYNSPLHF.

The rearrangement links TRBV5-5 to TRBJ1-1; 9 bases line up with TRBD1. This CDR3 contains 15 residues. Germline CDR1 is SGHKS and CDR2 is YYEKEE (reference sequence). V was pared by 5 bases and J by 5 bases, with 10 bases of the junction left unmatched. The CDR3 DNA reads TGTGCCAGCAGTTTAATGGACAGGGGTGGAACTGAAGCTTTCTTT. It is translated as CASSLMDRGGTEAFF.

The J gene is TRBJ2-6, the V gene TRBV4-1, with D unresolved. V lost 0 bases, J lost 1 base, and 13 bases lay in between. CDR1 MGHRA and CDR2 YSYEKL come from the germline V gene. This CDR3 is 18 amino acids long. The CDR3 DNA is TGCGCCAGCAGCCAAGACCTGGGCCTTAGGTCTGGGGCCAACGTCCTGACTTTC. It encodes CASSQDLGLRSGANVLTF.

The chain joins TRBV19 to TRBJ2-7; D is unresolved. V dropped 5 bases and J dropped 9 bases, with 23 bases sitting between them. Germline CDR1 reads LNHDA; CDR2 reads SQIVND (reference sequence). The CDR3 has 15 residues. Here the CDR3 reads CASSPEESQPRVQYF. The CDR3 coding sequence is TGTGCCAGTAGTCCTGAGGAGTCCCAACCAAGGGTGCAGTACTTC.

V is TRBV5-1 and J is TRBJ2-7; tentatively, D is TRBD1 (6 bases). Trimming pared 2 bases from V and 0 bases from J, leaving 9 bases between. The CDR3 totals 14 residues. In germline, CDR1 is SGHRS, CDR2 YFSETQ. The CDR3 region has the DNA TGCGCCAGCAGCTTTACAGGGCCCTCCTACGAGCAGTACTTC. It translates to CASSFTGPSYEQYF.

CDR3 nucleotides: TGTGCCAGCAGTTTCGAGGCAGGGGGCTCCTCCAATCAGCCCCAGCATTTT. Its protein product is CASSFEAGGSSNQPQHF. The genes are TRBV27 and TRBJ1-5; 8 positions agree with TRBD1. CDR1 MNHEY and CDR2 SMNVEV come from the germline V gene (reference sequence). The V gene end was trimmed by 3 bases and the J gene end by 3 bases; junction bases not matched to a gene: 10. The CDR3 is made up of 17 amino acids.

The chain links TRBV13 to TRBJ2-7; TRBD2 agrees at 9 bases. Germline loops: CDR1 PRHDT, CDR2 FYEKMQ (reference sequence). The J segment lost 4 bases and the V segment lost 5 bases, leaving 6 bases of the junction unmatched. The CDR3 consists of 14 residues. The CDR3 nucleotides are TGTGCCAGCAGCGGGGCTAGCGGGATTTACGAGCAGTACTTC. Its translation is CASSGASGIYEQYF.

This chain links TRBV25-1 with TRBJ2-2; unclear D gene. The CDR3 covers 11 residues. V dropped 4 bases and J dropped 6 bases, with 3 bases sitting between them. Germline V gene sequence: CDR1 MGHDK, CDR2 SYGVNS. The CDR3 sequence is CASSVSGELFF. The DNA for the CDR3 is TGTGCCAGCAGTGTCTCCGGGGAGCTGTTTTTT.

The chain combines TRBV5-6 with TRBJ2-1; tentatively, D is TRBD1 or TRBD2 (6 bases each). V was clipped by 0 bases and J by 6 bases, with 16 bases between them. CDR1 SGHDT and CDR2 YYEEEE come from the germline V gene. This CDR3 spans 16 amino acids. The DNA of the CDR3 is TGTGCCAGCAGCTTGGCCCTTAGGACAGCGGGCAATGAGCAGTTCTTC. This codes for CASSLALRTAGNEQFF.

The chain combines TRBV29-1 with TRBJ2-7, with TRBD1 identical over 10 bases. Unmatched junction bases numbered 14, after V lost 7 bases and J lost 5 bases. The CDR3 extends over 15 amino acids. Germline V gene lookup returns CDR1 SQVTM and CDR2 ANQGSEA. The DNA of the CDR3 is TGCAGCGCTGTCCCTGGCGGGACAGGGGCCCACGAGCAGTACTTC. This translates into CSAVPGGTGAHEQYF.

This chain connects TRBV27 to TRBJ2-1; D may correspond to TRBD1 or TRBD2 (6 bases each). CDR1 and CDR2 (germline): MNHEY, SMNVEV (reference sequence). Trimming shortened V by 6 bases and J by 3 bases, and 12 bases separated the two germline ends. The length of the CDR3 is 14 residues. CDR3 nucleotides: TGTGCCAGCAGCCGAGGGGGACTCTACAATGAGCAGTTCTTC. Translated, it gives CASSRGGLYNEQFF.

Notes on this clone: An end of the junction differs from the germline gene, which may be a read error. CDR3 loop: CANSLGVAGTDTQYF. CDR3 nucleotide sequence: TGTGCCAACAGTTTAGGCGTGGCAGGCACAGATACGCAGTATTTT. V is TRBV27 and J is TRBJ2-3; D ambiguous. Germline V CDR1 and CDR2: MNHEY, SMNVEV (reference sequence). CDR3 length equals 15 residues.

The chain recombines TRBV11-2 with TRBJ2-7, with 10 bases identical to TRBD2. The V and J ends lost 5 bases and 0 bases, in that order; junction bases with no gene match: 4. The germline V gene encodes CDR1 SGHAT and CDR2 FQNNGV. This CDR3 region has 15 residues. The CDR3: CASSLAGVTSYEQYF. In DNA form, the CDR3 reads TGTGCCAGCAGCCTAGCGGGAGTTACCTCCTACGAGCAGTACTTC.

The DNA of the CDR3 is TGCGCCAGCAGCTTGGCCCGGTGGGAGACCCAGTACTTC. Translated: CASSLARWETQYF. The chain joins TRBV5-1 to TRBJ2-5; the D is unclear. Trimming pared 0 bases from V and 5 bases from J, leaving 8 bases between. There are 13 residues in the CDR3. Germline values: CDR1 SGHRS, CDR2 YFSETQ.

The chain combines TRBV7-8 with TRBJ2-7, with D possibly being TRBD1 (5 bases). The CDR3 extends over 15 amino acids. Trimming stripped 7 bases from V and 5 bases from J, with 21 bases between. The germline V gene encodes CDR1 SGHVS and CDR2 FQNEAQ. Here the CDR3 reads CASIVHLGLGDEQYF. The CDR3 DNA sequence: TGTGCCAGCATCGTGCATTTGGGGCTTGGGGACGAGCAGTACTTC. Based on the CDR3 plus reference TRBV7-8 and TRBJ2-7, the full variable domain is GAGVSQSPRYKVAKRGQDVALRCDPISGHVSLFWYQQALGQGPEFLTYFQNEAQLDKSGLPSDRFFAERPEGSVSTLKIQRTQQEDSAVYLCASIVHLGLGDEQYFGPGTRLTVT.

In its sample, this clone was seen a few times. The chain recombines TRBV19 with TRBJ1-5; 7 bases align to TRBD1. The V and J ends lost 4 bases and 4 bases, in that order; junction bases with no gene match: 10. Germline V CDR1 and CDR2: LNHDA, SQIVND (reference sequence). This CDR3 region has 16 residues. DNA for the CDR3: TGTGCCAGTAGTACAGACAGGGTCGGATGGAATCAGCCCCAGCATTTT. It encodes CASSTDRVGWNQPQHF.

J is TRBJ2-3 and V is TRBV11-3; no reliable D call. V was pared by 1 base and J by 1 base, with 6 bases between. The CDR3 has 14 residues. The V gene's germline CDR1 is SGHNT and CDR2 YENEEA. The CDR3 DNA reads as TGTGCCAGCAGCTTAGGGGTCGGCACAGATACGCAGTATTTT. Its protein product is CASSLGVGTDTQYF.

This clone occurred once. The chain employs TRBV29-1 and TRBJ2-5; possibly TRBD1 for D (5 bases). Trimming took 6 bases from V and 2 from J, leaving 10 bases between them. CDR1 and CDR2 (germline): SQVTM, ANQGSEA. This CDR3 contains 12 residues. The CDR3: CSVSDTQETQYF. The CDR3 DNA is TGCAGCGTATCGGACACTCAAGAGACCCAGTACTTC.

V is TRBV19 and J is TRBJ1-2; D call uncertain. V shed 0 bases and J shed 7 bases, with 6 bases lying between them. The CDR3 loop spans 12 amino acids. The germline V gene has CDR1 LNHDA and CDR2 SQIVND (reference sequence). The CDR3: CASSIEGLGYTF. The CDR3 bases are TGTGCCAGTAGTATAGAGGGCCTTGGCTACACCTTC.

The chain uses TRBV20-1 and TRBJ1-1; maybe TRBD1 (6 bases). V shed 6 bases and J shed 8 bases, with 13 bases lying between them. Germline V lookup: CDR1 DFQATT, CDR2 SNEGSKA (reference sequence). The CDR3 extends over 11 amino acids. The CDR3 loop reads CSAWDKTEAFF. CDR3 nucleotide sequence: TGCAGTGCCTGGGACAAGACCGAAGCTTTCTTT.

The rearrangement joins TRBV3-1 (or the pseudogene TRBV3-2) to TRBJ2-1, with unresolved D. Per germline, CDR1 LGHDT and CDR2 YNNKEL (reference sequence). The CDR3 has 12 amino acids. The ends were cut back, 4 bases at V and 10 bases at J, with 11 bases in the middle. This chain's CDR3 is CASSRAPREQFF. CDR3 coding DNA: TGTGCCAGCAGCCGGGCCCCACGAGAGCAGTTCTTC.

The chain employs TRBV27 and TRBJ1-2, with D possibly TRBD1 on 5 matching bases. The CDR3 contains 15 residues. The germline V and J ends were trimmed by 3 bases and 2 bases, with 13 bases remaining between them. The germline CDR1 and CDR2 sequences are MNHEY and SMNVEV (reference sequence). CDR3 DNA: TGTGCCAGCAGTTTGTCGGGGGAGGGGAACTATGGCTACACCTTC. Protein: CASSLSGEGNYGYTF.

The chain couples TRBV28 to TRBJ2-7, with no clear D. CDR1 is MDHEN and CDR2 is SYDVKM in the germline V gene. Trimming pared 5 bases from V and 3 bases from J, leaving 14 bases between. This CDR3 comprises 14 residues. CDR3 loop: CASSLRRRRYEQYF. The DNA of the CDR3 is TGTGCCAGCAGTCTCCGACGGCGGCGCTACGAGCAGTACTTC.

The chain links TRBV5-1 to TRBJ1-6; 8 bases line up with TRBD1. Trimming took 3 bases from V and 8 from J; bases not matched to a gene: 7. Per germline, CDR1 SGHRS and CDR2 YFSETQ. The CDR3 is 15 amino acids. The chain's CDR3 is CASSSSGGADSPLHF. As DNA, the CDR3 is TGCGCCAGCAGCTCGTCAGGGGGCGCGGATTCACCCCTCCACTTT.

The rearrangement joins TRBV29-1 to TRBJ2-7; TRBD1 might be the D (6 bases). Germline CDR1 is SQVTM and CDR2 is ANQGSEA. This CDR3 has 12 amino acids. Trimming pared 6 bases from V and 5 bases from J, leaving 14 bases between. The chain's CDR3 is CSVTDRVNEQYF. The CDR3 nucleotides are TGCAGCGTCACGGACAGAGTCAACGAGCAGTACTTC.

The chain couples TRBV24-1 to TRBJ2-2, with D perhaps TRBD1 (5 bases). The CDR3 is 16 amino acids. Trimming cost V 2 bases and J 6 bases, with 15 bases left between them. Germline V gene sequence: CDR1 KGHDR, CDR2 SFDVKD. CDR3 in DNA: TGTGCCACCAGTGATTACTCTCCAGGGTTCGCCGGGGAGCTGTTTTTT. As protein: CATSDYSPGFAGELFF.